A single sample gave rise to the 3 T cell receptor beta chains below, sequenced in a study of cytomegalovirus exposure and HLA in healthy donors. Researchers ran the PCR with 60 Vbeta and 13 Jbeta primers. The repertoire was sequenced with immunoSEQ multiplex PCR; TCRdb's copy has only in-frame clones and lacks some. The sample shows about 130,000 clones, over 60% of them seen only once. Sequenced sample: PBMCs. These receptors were obtained from a middle-aged man in good health and CMV-seronegative.

The chain has TRBV19 and TRBJ2-7; 14 bases agree with TRBD2. J gave up 4 bases and V 4 bases, and 3 bases lay outside the gene matches. This CDR3 is built from 15 residues. Germline loops: CDR1 LNHDA, CDR2 SQIVND (reference sequence). Here the CDR3 reads CASSTRTSGGYEQYF. The CDR3 nucleotides are TGTGCCAGTAGTACGCGGACTAGCGGGGGGTACGAGCAGTACTTC.

The CDR3 region has the DNA TGTGCCAGCAGTTTATCAGAGGACAGGACTGGAAACACCATATATTTT. Its translation is CASSLSEDRTGNTIYF. The chain couples TRBV28 to TRBJ1-3; the match to TRBD1 covers 7 bases. Germline-derived CDR1 and CDR2 are MDHEN and SYDVKM. The CDR3 consists of 16 residues. V shed 1 base and J 2 bases; nucleotides not matched to a gene: 5.

This clone was observed a handful of times. The chain links TRBV9 to TRBJ2-5; 7 nucleotides match TRBD1. Trimming at V came to 2 bases and at J to 4 bases, leaving 5 bases not matched to a gene. The CDR3 has 14 amino acids. Germline lookup yields CDR1 SGDLS and CDR2 YYNGEE. CDR3 bases: TGTGCCAGCAGCGTTCAGGGGGTGGGAGAGACCCAGTACTTC. This encodes CASSVQGVGETQYF.